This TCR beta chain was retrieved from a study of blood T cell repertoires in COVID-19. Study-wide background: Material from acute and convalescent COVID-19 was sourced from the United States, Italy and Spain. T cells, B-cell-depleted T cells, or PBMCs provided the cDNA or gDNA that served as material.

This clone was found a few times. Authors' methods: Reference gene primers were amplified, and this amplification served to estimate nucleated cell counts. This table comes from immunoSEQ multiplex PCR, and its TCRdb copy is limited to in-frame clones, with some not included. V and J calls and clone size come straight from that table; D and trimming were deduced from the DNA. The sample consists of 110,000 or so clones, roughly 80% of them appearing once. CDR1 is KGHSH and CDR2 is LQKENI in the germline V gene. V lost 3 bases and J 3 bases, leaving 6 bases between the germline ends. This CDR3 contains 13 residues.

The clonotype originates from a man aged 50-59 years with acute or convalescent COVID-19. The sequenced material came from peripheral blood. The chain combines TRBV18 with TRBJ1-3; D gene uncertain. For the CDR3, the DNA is TGTGCCAGCTCACCCGGACTTGGAAACACCATATATTTT. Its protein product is CASSPGLGNTIYF.